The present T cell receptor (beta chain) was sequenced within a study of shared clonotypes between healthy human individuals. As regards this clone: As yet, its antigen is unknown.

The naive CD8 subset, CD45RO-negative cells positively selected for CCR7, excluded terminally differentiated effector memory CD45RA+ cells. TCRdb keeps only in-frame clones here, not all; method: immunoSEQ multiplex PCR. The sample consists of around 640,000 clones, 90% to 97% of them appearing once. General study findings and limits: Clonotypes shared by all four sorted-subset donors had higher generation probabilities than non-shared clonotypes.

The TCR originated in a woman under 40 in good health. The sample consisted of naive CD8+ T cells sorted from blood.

The CDR3 region has the DNA TGTGCCAGCAGCTTCCAGGGGGCAACTGAAGCTTTCTTT. The encoded protein is CASSFQGATEAFF. The chain joins TRBV7-9 to TRBJ1-1, with 8 positions matching TRBD1. Trimming removed 3 bases from V and 5 bases from J; junction bases left unmatched: 2. The germline gives CDR1 SEHNR, CDR2 FQNEAQ (reference sequence). The length of the CDR3 is 13 residues.